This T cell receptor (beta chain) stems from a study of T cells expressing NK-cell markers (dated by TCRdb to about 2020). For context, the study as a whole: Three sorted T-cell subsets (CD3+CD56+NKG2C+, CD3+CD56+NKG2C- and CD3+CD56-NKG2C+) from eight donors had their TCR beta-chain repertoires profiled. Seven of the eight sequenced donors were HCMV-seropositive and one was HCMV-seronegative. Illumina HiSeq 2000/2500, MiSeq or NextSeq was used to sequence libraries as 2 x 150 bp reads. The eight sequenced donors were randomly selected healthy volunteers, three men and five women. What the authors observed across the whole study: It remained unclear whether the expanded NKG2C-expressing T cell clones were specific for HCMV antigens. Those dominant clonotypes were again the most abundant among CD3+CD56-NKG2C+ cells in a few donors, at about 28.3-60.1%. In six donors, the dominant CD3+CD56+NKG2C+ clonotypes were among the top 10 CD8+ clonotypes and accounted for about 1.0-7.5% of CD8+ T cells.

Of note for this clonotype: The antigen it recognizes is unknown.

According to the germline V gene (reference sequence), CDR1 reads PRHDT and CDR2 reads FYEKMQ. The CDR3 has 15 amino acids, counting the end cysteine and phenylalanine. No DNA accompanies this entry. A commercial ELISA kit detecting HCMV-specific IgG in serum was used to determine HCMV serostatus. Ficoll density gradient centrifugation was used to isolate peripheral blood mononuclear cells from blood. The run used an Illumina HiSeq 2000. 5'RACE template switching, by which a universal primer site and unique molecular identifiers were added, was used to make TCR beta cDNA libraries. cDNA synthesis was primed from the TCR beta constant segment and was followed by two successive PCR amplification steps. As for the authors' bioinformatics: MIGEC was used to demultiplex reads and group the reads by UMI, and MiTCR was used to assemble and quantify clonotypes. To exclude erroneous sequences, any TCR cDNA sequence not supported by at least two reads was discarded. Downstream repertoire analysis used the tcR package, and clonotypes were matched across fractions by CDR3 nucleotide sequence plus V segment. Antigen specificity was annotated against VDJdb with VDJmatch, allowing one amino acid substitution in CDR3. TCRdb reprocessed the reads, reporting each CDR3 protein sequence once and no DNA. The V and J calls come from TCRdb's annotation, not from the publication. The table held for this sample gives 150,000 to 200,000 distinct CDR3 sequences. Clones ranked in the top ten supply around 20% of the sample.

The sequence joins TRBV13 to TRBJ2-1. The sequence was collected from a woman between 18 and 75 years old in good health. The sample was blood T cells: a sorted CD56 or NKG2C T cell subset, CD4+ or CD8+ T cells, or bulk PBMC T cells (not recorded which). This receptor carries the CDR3 CASSLQQSSYNEQFF.